Below are 15 T cell receptor beta chains sequenced from a single sample in a study of cytomegalovirus exposure and HLA in healthy donors. Vbeta (60) and Jbeta (13) primers were used in the PCR. The assay was immunoSEQ multiplex PCR, and TCRdb's table has in-frame clones only and misses some. The sample consists of roughly 110,000 clones, approximately 84% of them appearing once. The sequenced sample consisted of PBMCs. The origin of the receptors is a man aged 30 to 39 in good health and CMV-seronegative.

This sequence joins TRBV5-4 and TRBJ1-1; D is unresolved. This CDR3 region has 15 residues. Looked up from germline, CDR1 is SGHNT and CDR2 is YYREEE (reference sequence). Trimming removed 3 bases from V and 0 bases from J, with 12 bases in between. The CDR3 spells CASSSSTSMNTEAFF. CDR3 bases: TGTGCCAGCAGCTCCTCGACATCGATGAACACTGAAGCTTTCTTT.

V gene TRBV29-1 combines with J gene TRBJ2-1; tentatively, D is TRBD1 (5 bases). From germline, CDR1 is SQVTM and CDR2 ANQGSEA. This CDR3 region has 14 residues. Trimming removed 8 bases at V and 0 bases at J, with 14 bases between. The CDR3 reads CSFASDSSYNEQFF. The CDR3 nucleotides are TGCAGCTTTGCGAGCGACAGCTCCTACAATGAGCAGTTCTTC.

J is TRBJ1-6 and V is TRBV4-1; the D gene is possibly TRBD1 (5 bases). This CDR3 is 16 amino acids long. Trimming shortened V by 0 bases and J by 9 bases, and 15 bases separated the two germline ends. Germline CDR1 is MGHRA and CDR2 is YSYEKL. CDR3 amino acids: CASSQELGREGSPLHF. For the CDR3, the DNA is TGCGCCAGCAGCCAAGAATTGGGCAGGGAGGGTTCACCCCTCCACTTT.

This clone was detected a few times. The chain is built from TRBV7-2 and TRBJ1-6; 9 bases align to TRBD1. CDR1 is SGHTA and CDR2 is FQGNSA in the germline V gene. Trimming removed 5 bases from V and 7 bases from J; junction bases left unmatched: 3. This CDR3 is 14 amino acids long. The CDR3 sequence: CASSPGQGNSPLHF. CDR3 nucleotides: TGTGCCAGCAGCCCTGGACAGGGGAATTCACCCCTCCACTTT.

This chain connects TRBV18 to TRBJ2-3; D is ambiguous. Trimming shortened V by 2 bases and J by 0 bases, and 9 bases separated the two germline ends. In germline, CDR1 is KGHSH, CDR2 LQKENI. This CDR3 has 15 residues. Here the CDR3 DNA reads TGTGCCAGCTCACCAGTGAACAAAAGCACAGATACGCAGTATTTT. Amino acid sequence: CASSPVNKSTDTQYF. Variable domain in full (rest from reference TRBV18 and TRBJ2-3): NAGVMQNPRHLVRRRGQEARLRCSPMKGHSHVYWYRQLPEEGLKFMVYLQKENIIDESGMPKERFSAEFPKEGPSILRIQQVVRGDSAAYFCASSPVNKSTDTQYFGPGTRLTVL.

This rearrangement joins TRBV5-1 to TRBJ2-7; TRBD1 agrees at 11 bases. This CDR3 has 16 amino acids. Germline CDR1 reads SGHRS; CDR2 reads YFSETQ. The V gene end was trimmed by 3 bases and the J gene end by 2 bases; junction bases not matched to a gene: 7. Written as DNA, the CDR3 is TGCGCCAGCAGCTGGACCCCGGGACAGGGGGCCTACGAGCAGTACTTC. Its protein is CASSWTPGQGAYEQYF.

The CDR3 region has the DNA TGTGCCAGCAGCCGCGCCGGCGGGGGACTATCCTACGAGCAGTACTTC. It is translated as CASSRAGGGLSYEQYF. The rearrangement joins TRBV7-8 to TRBJ2-7; TRBD2 agrees at 7 bases. The V gene end was trimmed by 5 bases and the J gene end by 1 base; junction bases not matched to a gene: 11. There are 16 residues in the CDR3. Germline CDR1 is SGHVS and CDR2 is FQNEAQ.

The CDR3 DNA reads as TGTGCCAGCAGCTTGGGATCGGGTAACTATGGCTACACCTTC. It translates to CASSLGSGNYGYTF. The J gene is TRBJ1-2, the V gene TRBV5-6; D gene ambiguous. The CDR3 totals 14 residues. The V end lost 0 bases, the J end lost 1 base, and 7 bases lay between the germline ends. Germline CDR1 and CDR2: SGHDT and YYEEEE.

The gene calls are TRBV30 and TRBJ2-3; a weak D match, TRBD1 (5 bases). From germline, CDR1 is GTSNPN and CDR2 SVGIG (reference sequence). CDR3 size: 14 residues. V lost 0 bases, J lost 3 bases, and 10 bases lay in between. CDR3 in amino acids: CAWSVLRDTDTQYF. The CDR3 DNA follows: TGTGCCTGGAGTGTACTCAGGGATACAGATACGCAGTATTTT.

The chain links TRBV10-1 to TRBJ2-7; D might be TRBD2 (6 bases). The CDR3 contains 14 residues. Germline V gene lookup returns CDR1 WNHNN and CDR2 SYGVQD (reference sequence). The V end was cut by 3 bases, the J end by 2 bases, with 11 bases between. In DNA form, the CDR3 reads TGCGCCAGCAGTGACCGGGAGACAGCCTACGAGCAGTACTTC. Amino acid sequence: CASSDRETAYEQYF.

This sequence joins TRBV5-1 and TRBJ1-2; D unclear. Germline CDR1 is SGHRS and CDR2 is YFSETQ. V lost 2 bases and J 6 bases, leaving 8 bases between the germline ends. This CDR3 spans 12 amino acids. The CDR3 bases are TGCGCCAGCAGCTTAGCGGAAAATGGCTACACCTTC. Translated, it gives CASSLAENGYTF.

This chain uses TRBV7-9 with TRBJ2-2; 7 bases fit TRBD1. This CDR3 spans 13 amino acids. Trimming took 6 bases from V and 7 from J; bases not matched to a gene: 5. Germline lookup yields CDR1 SEHNR and CDR2 FQNEAQ (reference sequence). The CDR3 region has the DNA TGTGCCAGCAGTCAGGGGGTGAGCGGGGAGCTGTTTTTT. This translates into CASSQGVSGELFF. The whole variable domain, filled in from reference TRBV7-9 and TRBJ2-2, reads DTGVSQNPRHKITKRGQNVTFRCDPISEHNRLYWYRQTLGQGPEFLTYFQNEAQLEKSRLLSDRFSAERPKGSFSTLEIQRTEQGDSAMYLCASSQGVSGELFFGEGSRLTVL.

V usage is TRBV15 and J usage is TRBJ1-5; D is unresolved. The CDR3 consists of 15 residues. V was pared by 0 bases and J by 3 bases, with 9 bases between. The germline CDR1 and CDR2 sequences are LNHNV and YYDKDF (reference sequence). As DNA, the CDR3 is TGTGCCACCAGCAGAGAAGGAGGGAACAATCAGCCCCAGCATTTT. This encodes CATSREGGNNQPQHF. The full variable domain, with the rest looked up from reference TRBV15 and TRBJ1-5, is DAMVIQNPRYQVTQFGKPVTLSCSQTLNHNVMYWYQQKSSQAPKLLFHYYDKDFNNEADTPDNFQSRRPNTSFCFLDIRSPGLGDTAMYLCATSREGGNNQPQHFGDGTRLSIL.

The chain links TRBV19 to TRBJ1-5, with unresolved D. Per the germline V gene, CDR1 is LNHDA and CDR2 is SQIVND (reference sequence). Trimming removed 1 base from V and 9 bases from J, with 7 bases in between. This CDR3 comprises 12 residues. CDR3 sequence: CASSIALRPQHF. The DNA for the CDR3 is TGTGCCAGTAGTATAGCCCTGCGGCCCCAGCATTTT.

The chain couples TRBV28 to TRBJ1-1, with a weak D call TRBD1 (6 bases). Trimming removed 3 bases from V and 6 bases from J, with 20 bases in between. The CDR3 consists of 16 residues. In germline, CDR1 is MDHEN, CDR2 SYDVKM. CDR3 in amino acids: CASSFQQRGGVSEAFF. The CDR3 DNA reads as TGTGCCAGCAGTTTTCAGCAGCGGGGGGGCGTATCTGAAGCTTTCTTT.